The subject of this entry is one TCR beta chain. The antigen remains unidentified. The entry originates in a study of T cells in localized non-small cell lung cancer. Notes on the study in general: Density of T cells in blood, when higher, went with longer overall survival. Out of the top 100 tumor clones, a median approximately 50 were seen in adjacent lung.

Produced via immunoSEQ multiplex PCR; TCRdb's table is partial and in-frame only. Among about 2,800 clones, 20% to 30% were seen once, and the ten largest hold about 17%. The germline gives CDR1 MNHGY, CDR2 SAAAGT. The CDR3 sequence is 12 residues long. V gave up 4 bases and J gave up 15 bases; unmatched junction bases: 9. Source: lung tumor tissue, taken before any cancer treatment. V and J are TRBV6-8 and TRBJ2-3, with 8 bases fitting TRBD1. This TCR was recovered from a female donor older than 55 with stage III lung adenocarcinoma. The CDR3 sequence is CASSSGQGRRYF. CDR3 nucleotide sequence: TGTGCCAGCAGTTCCGGACAGGGACGGCGATATTTT.